This T cell receptor (beta chain) stems from a study of blood T cell repertoires in COVID-19 (TCRdb year 2020). Describing the broader study: Samples covering the acute and convalescent phases of COVID-19 were provided by collaborators in the United States, Italy and Spain. The prospective study material was composed of cDNA or gDNA derived from T cells, B-cell-depleted T cells, or PBMCs. Deeply sampled blood TCRbeta repertoires from subjects exposed to, actively infected with, or recovered from COVID-19 were included in the dataset. The repertoires were released in a freely available public database intended as a resource for research on the immune response to SARS-CoV-2. Samples came from the ongoing ImmuneRACE study (first 160 participants) plus 1,254 subjects from 6 global collaborators. A de-identified subject ID, COVID-19 status, age in years and sex were almost always included in the sample metadata. Where available, HLA class I and class II types were obtained from metadata supplied by the sample provider rather than from assay-based typing.

CDR1 is given as LNHDA and CDR2 as SQIVND, both from the germline V gene (reference sequence). V is pared back by 8 bases and J by 0 bases, with 16 bases lying between the germline termini. Counted from cysteine to phenylalanine, this CDR3 has 16 amino acids. Of the read, only the CDR3 DNA is kept; its 48 bases are in frame from base 1. In regard to this clone: Its antigen specificity is not known. No much larger clonotype is one base removed from it; base qualities were not supplied.

What the study reported, not specific to this receptor: Clinical and demographic metadata were provided uncurated, with the amount varying by source and participant.

Each collaborating institution followed its own protocols to collect whole blood in K2EDTA tubes. For TCRbeta analysis, collaborator samples were shipped as frozen whole blood, as isolated PBMCs, or as DNA extracted from either sample type. The immunoSEQ Assay, a bias-controlled multiplex PCR, was used to amplify TCRbeta CDR3 regions from genomic DNA. Processing in the source paper ran as follows. The number of nucleated cells in each sample was estimated by amplification of reference gene primers within the assay. To quantify the absolute abundance of each unique TCRbeta CDR3 rearrangement, sequence reads were collapsed and filtered. Productive Simpson clonality was computed per sample as the square root of Simpson's diversity index over productive rearrangements. TCRdb holds this immuneACCESS table with in-frame rearrangements only. Some clones are missing; in checked studies, unresolved V genes explain under half, and the rest has no known cause. The V and J calls and clone size come from that table; D and trimming were worked out from the DNA. The sample table lists approximately 200,000 clones, around 85% of them with a count of one. In total, the top ten clones hold approximately 1.1% of the sample.

Sequencing input: peripheral blood. Recombination joined TRBV19 with TRBJ1-4; no confident D gene assignment can be made. This receptor was obtained from a man under 40 with acute or convalescent COVID-19. The DNA is TGTGCCAGTGCGGGTGGGCAGCTAGCAACTAATGAAAAACTGTTTTTT. It is translated as CASAGGQLATNEKLFF.